This T cell receptor beta chain derives from a study of shared clonotypes between healthy human individuals. Across the whole study: The cohort comprised a couple of women and a few men. Their ages spanned 18 to 49 years. Study observations and caveats: Sequencing depth was expected to affect clonotype sharing among donors. Sharing across four donors was highest in naive CD4 (around 5%) and lowest in memory CD8 (approximately 0.4%). Larger estimated richness was generally recorded for naive subsets relative to memory subsets.

Method: immunoSEQ multiplex PCR; TCRdb's copy keeps in-frame clones and lacks some. In the table there are approximately 1.4 million clones, approximately 98% of which are singletons. This CDR3 spans 16 amino acids. Trimming cost V 4 bases and J 6 bases, with 23 bases left between them. Germline CDR1 and CDR2: SGDLS and YYNGEE. Worth noting for this clone: Its target is not known.

The chain couples TRBV9 to TRBJ2-7, with D possibly matching TRBD2 (7 bases). This TCR was sampled from a man younger than 40 in good health. Sequenced material: naive CD4+ T cells sorted from blood. As to subset: CD45RA+ positively selected. The CDR3 sequence: CASSTTGSGTWGEQYF. The DNA of the CDR3 is TGTGCCAGCAGCACTACCGGGAGCGGGACATGGGGCGAGCAGTACTTC.